The present TCR beta chain was sequenced within a study of blood T cell repertoires in COVID-19. The CDR3 runs 15 residues. CDR1 is SGHTA, CDR2 FQGNSA, per germline. V was clipped by 2 bases and J by 5 bases, with 13 bases between them. Generated by immunoSEQ multiplex PCR, the TCRdb table keeps only in-frame clones and is missing some. Among roughly 700,000 clones, approximately 90% were seen once, and the ten largest hold about 0.26%. This sequence joins TRBV7-2 and TRBJ2-4; weak D call: TRBD2 (7 bases). Sequencing input: peripheral blood. This clonotype was obtained from a woman under 30 with acute or convalescent COVID-19. The CDR3 DNA reads as TGTGCCAGCAGCTTATGGACGGGGGGCGAAAACATTCAGTACTTC. Residues: CASSLWTGGENIQYF.